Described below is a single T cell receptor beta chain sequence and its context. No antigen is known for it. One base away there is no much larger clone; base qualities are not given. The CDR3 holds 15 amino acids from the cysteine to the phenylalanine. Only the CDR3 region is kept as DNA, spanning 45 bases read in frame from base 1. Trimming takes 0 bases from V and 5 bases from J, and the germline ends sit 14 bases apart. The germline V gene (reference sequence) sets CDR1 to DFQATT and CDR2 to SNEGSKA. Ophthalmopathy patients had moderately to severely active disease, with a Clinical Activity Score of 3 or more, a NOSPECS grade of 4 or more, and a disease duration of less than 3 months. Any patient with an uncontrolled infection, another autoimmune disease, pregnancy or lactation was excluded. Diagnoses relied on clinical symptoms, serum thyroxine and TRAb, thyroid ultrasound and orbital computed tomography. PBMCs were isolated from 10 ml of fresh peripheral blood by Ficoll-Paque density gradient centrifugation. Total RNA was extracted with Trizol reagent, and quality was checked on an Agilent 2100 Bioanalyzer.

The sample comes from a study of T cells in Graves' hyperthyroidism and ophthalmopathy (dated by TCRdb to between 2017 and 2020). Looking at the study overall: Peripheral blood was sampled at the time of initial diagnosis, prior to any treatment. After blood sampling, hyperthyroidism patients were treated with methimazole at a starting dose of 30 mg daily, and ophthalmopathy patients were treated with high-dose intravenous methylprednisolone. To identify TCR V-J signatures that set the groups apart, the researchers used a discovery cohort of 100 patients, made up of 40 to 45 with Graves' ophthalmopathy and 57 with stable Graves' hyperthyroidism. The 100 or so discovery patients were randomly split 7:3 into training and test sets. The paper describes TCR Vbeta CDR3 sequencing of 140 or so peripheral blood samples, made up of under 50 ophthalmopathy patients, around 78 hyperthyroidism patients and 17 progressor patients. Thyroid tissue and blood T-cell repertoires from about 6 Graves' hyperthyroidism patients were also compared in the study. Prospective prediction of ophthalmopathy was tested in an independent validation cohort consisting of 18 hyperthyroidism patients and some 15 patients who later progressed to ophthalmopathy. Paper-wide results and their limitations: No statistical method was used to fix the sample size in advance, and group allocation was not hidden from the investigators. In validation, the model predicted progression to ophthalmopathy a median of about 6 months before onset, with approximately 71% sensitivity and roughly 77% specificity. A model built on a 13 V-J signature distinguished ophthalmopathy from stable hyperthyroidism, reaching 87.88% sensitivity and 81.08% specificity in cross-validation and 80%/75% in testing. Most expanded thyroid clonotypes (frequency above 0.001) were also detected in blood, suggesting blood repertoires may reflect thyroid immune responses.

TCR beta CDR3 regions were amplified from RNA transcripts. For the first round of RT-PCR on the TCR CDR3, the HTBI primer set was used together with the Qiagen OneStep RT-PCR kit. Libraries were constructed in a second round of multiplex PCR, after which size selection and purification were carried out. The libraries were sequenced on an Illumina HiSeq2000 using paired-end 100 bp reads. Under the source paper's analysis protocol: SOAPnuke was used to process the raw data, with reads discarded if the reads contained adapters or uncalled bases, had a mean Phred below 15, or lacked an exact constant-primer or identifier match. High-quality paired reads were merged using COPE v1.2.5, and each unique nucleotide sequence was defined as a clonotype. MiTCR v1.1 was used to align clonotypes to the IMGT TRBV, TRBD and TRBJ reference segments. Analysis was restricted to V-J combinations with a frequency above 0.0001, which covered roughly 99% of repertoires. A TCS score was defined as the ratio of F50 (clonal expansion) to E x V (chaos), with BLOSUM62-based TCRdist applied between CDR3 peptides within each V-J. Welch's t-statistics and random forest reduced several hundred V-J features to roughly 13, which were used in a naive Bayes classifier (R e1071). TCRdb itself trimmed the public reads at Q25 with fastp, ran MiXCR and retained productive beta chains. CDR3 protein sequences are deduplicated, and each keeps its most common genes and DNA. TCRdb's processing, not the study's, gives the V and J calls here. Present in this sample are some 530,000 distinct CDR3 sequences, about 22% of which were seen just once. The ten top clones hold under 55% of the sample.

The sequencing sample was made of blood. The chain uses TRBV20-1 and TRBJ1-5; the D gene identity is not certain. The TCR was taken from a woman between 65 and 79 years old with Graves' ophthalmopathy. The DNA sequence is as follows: TGCAGTGCTAGAGATGGTCGGGTTGTCGATCAGCCCCAGCATTTT. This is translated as CSARDGRVVDQPQHF.